This record looks at one T cell receptor beta chain sequence and its context. This CDR3 is 14 amino acids long. Germline V gene lookup returns CDR1 ENHRY and CDR2 SYGVKD. Trimming took 6 bases from V and 4 from J; bases not matched to a gene: 6. These data come from a study of immune evolution from preneoplasia to lung adenocarcinoma. TCRdb's copy holds only in-frame clones and misses some; the assay was immunoSEQ multiplex PCR. Found here are roughly 40,000 clones, about 73% of them singletons; the top ten hold 6% to 7%. The chain couples TRBV10-3 to TRBJ2-3; 8 nucleotides agree with TRBD2. Material: FFPE invasive lung adenocarcinoma tissue. This TCR came from a person in their sixties or seventies with lung adenocarcinoma. In DNA form, the CDR3 reads TGTGCCATCAGCCCCAGCGGGAGCGCAGATACGCAGTATTTT. As protein: CAISPSGSADTQYF.